Listed below are T cell receptor beta chains from one sample, sequenced in a study of post-analysis software for immune sequencing data. TCRdb re-derived calls from the PCR reads in MiXCR, one entry per CDR3 protein. The sample lists around 400,000 distinct CDR3 sequences; about 40% were seen once. Specimen: blood. Receptor source: a girl aged 2 to 10 with multiple sclerosis. The CDR3 runs from the conserved cysteine through the conserved F or W. D genes are given only for firm matches. Not all rows give a size; the values are once, few, many and, for expanded clones, a class.

D gene	V gene	clone size	J gene	CDR3 DNA	CDR3 protein
TRBD1	TRBV7-2	few	TRBJ1-1	TGTGCCAGCAGGATGGGACAGGGGGACACTGAAGCTTTCTTT	CASRMGQGDTEAFF
TRBD2	TRBV28	.	TRBJ2-1	TGTGCCAGCAGTTTCGCTAGCGGGAGGACTCGTGAGCAGTTCTTC	CASSFASGRTREQFF
.	TRBV7-9	once	TRBJ2-1	TGTGCCAGCAGCTTCCCCGCGGGGCGGAGCTCCTACAATGAGCAGTTCTTC	CASSFPAGRSSYNEQFF
.	TRBV7-3	.	TRBJ2-3	TGTGCCAGCAGCTCGTCCGGGGGCGTCCTGGATACGCAGTATTTT	CASSSSGGVLDTQYF
.	TRBV7-2	.	TRBJ1-2	TGTGCCAGCAGCCTGCGACAGTCCGAGTATGGCTACACCTTC	CASSLRQSEYGYTF
.	TRBV12-5	few	TRBJ2-1	TGTGCTAGTGGTAGAGGGATAGCGGCGGGGCGCAATGAGCAGTTCTTC	CASGRGIAAGRNEQFF
TRBD2	TRBV18	.	TRBJ2-7	TGTGCCAGCTCAGACTCGGGGACTAGCGGGAGTTCCTACGAGCAGTACTTC	CASSDSGTSGSSYEQYF
TRBD1	TRBV7-3	.	TRBJ1-1	TGTGCCAGCAGCAACGGACAGGGGACTGAAGCTTTCTTT	CASSNGQGTEAFF
TRBD1	TRBV6-2/TRBV6-3	few	TRBJ1-5	TGTGCCAGTCGGGGCAGGGGGCTCAATCAGCCCCAGCATTTT	CASRGRGLNQPQHF
.	TRBV5-1	.	TRBJ1-2	.	CASSLAGNTEAFFGYTF
.	TRBV3-1	.	TRBJ1-6	TGTGCCAGCAGCCAAAAAAACGGGGTATTAACTAATTCACCCCTCCACTTT	CASSQKNGVLTNSPLHF
TRBD2	TRBV29-1	many	TRBJ2-7	TGCAGCGTTGGGGGGGGATCCTACGAGCAGTACTTC	CSVGGGSYEQYF
.	TRBV28	few	TRBJ2-4	TGTGCCAGCATGGCGGGACAGCCCAAAAACATTCAGTACTTC	CASMAGQPKNIQYF
TRBD1	TRBV5-1	few	TRBJ2-7	TGCGCCAGCAGCTTGGGGACAGGGGGAGTGGGCGAGCAGTACTTC	CASSLGTGGVGEQYF
.	TRBV9	once	TRBJ2-1	TGTGCCAGCAGCGTAGGGAGGGGTCCCTACGAGCAGTTCTTC	CASSVGRGPYEQFF
.	TRBV28	.	TRBJ2-1	TGTGCCAGCAGTTTATCTGGGGGCAAACATGAGCAGTTCTTC	CASSLSGGKHEQFF
.	TRBV7-3	.	TRBJ2-7	TGTGCCAGCAGCTTAGAAGGGTTCGGCGGCGAGCAGTACTTC	CASSLEGFGGEQYF
TRBD2	TRBV29-1	.	TRBJ2-3	TGCAGCGTTGGCAAGACTAGCAGCACAGATACGCAGTATTTT	CSVGKTSSTDTQYF
TRBD2	TRBV15	few	TRBJ2-1	TGTGCCACCGGGACTAGCGTTCCACGTTCCTACAATGAGCAGTTCTTC	CATGTSVPRSYNEQFF
.	TRBV29-1	.	TRBJ2-5	TGCAGCGTTGAAGCACGGTTAGGAGAGACCCAGTACTTC	CSVEARLGETQYF
.	TRBV6-1	.	TRBJ2-7	TGTGCCAGCAGTGAGTCAAGAGCGGACCTGGGTGGATACGAGCAGTACTTC	CASSESRADLGGYEQYF
TRBD1	TRBV29-1	.	TRBJ2-5	TGCAGCGTTGAAGCTCGTGCCGGGACAGGGACCCAAGAGACCCAGTACTTC	CSVEARAGTGTQETQYF
TRBD2	TRBV4-3	.	TRBJ2-1	TGCGCCAGCAGCCAAGATCCTAGCGGGTGGAGCTCCTACAATGAGCAGTTCTTC	CASSQDPSGWSSYNEQFF
.	TRBV12-3/TRBV12-4	few	TRBJ2-1	TGTGCCAGCAGTTTTACTGAGGGACTCGACAATGAGCAGTTCTTC	CASSFTEGLDNEQFF
TRBD2	TRBV7-2	once	TRBJ2-7	TGTGCCAGCAGCCCCGGGACTAGCGGGGATCCCTACGAGCAGTACTTC	CASSPGTSGDPYEQYF
.	TRBV28	few	TRBJ1-5	TGTGCCAGCAGTTTGGGTGAGGGGAGCAATCAGCCCCAGCATTTT	CASSLGEGSNQPQHF
.	TRBV7-9	.	TRBJ1-2	TGTGCCAGCAGCTCGGCGGGGCAGGAGGTCGATGGCTGCACCTTC	CASSSAGQEVDGCTF